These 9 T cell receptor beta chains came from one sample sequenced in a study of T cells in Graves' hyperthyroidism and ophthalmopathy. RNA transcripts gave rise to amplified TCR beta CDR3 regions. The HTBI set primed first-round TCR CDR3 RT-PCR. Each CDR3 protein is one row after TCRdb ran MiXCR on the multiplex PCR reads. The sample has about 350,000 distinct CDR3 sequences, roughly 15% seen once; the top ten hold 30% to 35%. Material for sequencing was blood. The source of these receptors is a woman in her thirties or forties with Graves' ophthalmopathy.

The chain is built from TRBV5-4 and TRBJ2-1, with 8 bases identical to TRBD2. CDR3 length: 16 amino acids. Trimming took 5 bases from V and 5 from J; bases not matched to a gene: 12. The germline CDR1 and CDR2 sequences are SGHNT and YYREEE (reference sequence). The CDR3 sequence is CASRDDVAGIDNEQFF. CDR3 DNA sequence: TGTGCCAGCAGGGACGATGTAGCGGGGATCGACAATGAGCAGTTCTTC.

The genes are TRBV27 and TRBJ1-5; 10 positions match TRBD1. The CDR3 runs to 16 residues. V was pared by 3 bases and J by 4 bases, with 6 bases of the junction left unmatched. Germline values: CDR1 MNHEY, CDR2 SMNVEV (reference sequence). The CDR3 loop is CASSFRQGARNQPQHF. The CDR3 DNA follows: TGTGCCAGCAGTTTCCGACAGGGGGCGCGAAATCAGCCCCAGCATTTT.

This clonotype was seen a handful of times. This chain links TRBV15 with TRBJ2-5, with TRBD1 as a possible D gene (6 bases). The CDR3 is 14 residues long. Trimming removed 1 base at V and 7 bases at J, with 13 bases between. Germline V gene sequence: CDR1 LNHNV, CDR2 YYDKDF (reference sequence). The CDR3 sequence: CATSRGTDVGTQYF. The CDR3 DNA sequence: TGTGCCACCAGCAGAGGGACAGACGTCGGGACCCAGTACTTC.

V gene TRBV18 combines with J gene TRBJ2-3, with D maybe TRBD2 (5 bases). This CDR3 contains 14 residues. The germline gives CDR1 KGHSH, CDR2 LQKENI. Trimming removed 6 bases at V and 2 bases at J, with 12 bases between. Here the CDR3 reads CASSPGINTDTQYF. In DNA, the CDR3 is TGTGCCAGCTCCCCCGGGATTAACACAGATACGCAGTATTTT.

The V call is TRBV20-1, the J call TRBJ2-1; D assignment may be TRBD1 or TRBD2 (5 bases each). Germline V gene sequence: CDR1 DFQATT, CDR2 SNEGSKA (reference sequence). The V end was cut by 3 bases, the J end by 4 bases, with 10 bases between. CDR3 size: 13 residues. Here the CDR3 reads CSARGTFYNEQFF. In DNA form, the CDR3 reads TGCAGTGCTAGGGGGACCTTTTACAATGAGCAGTTCTTC.

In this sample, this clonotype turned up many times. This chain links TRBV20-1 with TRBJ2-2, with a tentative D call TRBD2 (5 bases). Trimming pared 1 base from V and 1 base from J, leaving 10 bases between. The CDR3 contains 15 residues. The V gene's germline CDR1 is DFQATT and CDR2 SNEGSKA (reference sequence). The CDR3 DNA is TGCAGTGCTAGAGGGGCGAGGGAGAACACCGGGGAGCTGTTTTTT. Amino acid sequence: CSARGARENTGELFF.

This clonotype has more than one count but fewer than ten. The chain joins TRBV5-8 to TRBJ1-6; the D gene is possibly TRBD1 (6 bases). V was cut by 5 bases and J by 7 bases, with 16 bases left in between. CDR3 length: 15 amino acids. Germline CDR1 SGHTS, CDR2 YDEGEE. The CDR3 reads CASRHYRAINSPLHF. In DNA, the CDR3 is TGTGCCAGCAGACATTACAGGGCAATCAATTCACCCCTCCACTTT.

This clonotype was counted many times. The CDR3 loop reads CASSFWLAGGPEATDTQYF. The CDR3 DNA reads TGTGCCAGCAGCTTTTGGCTAGCGGGGGGGCCGGAGGCAACAGATACGCAGTATTTT. The chain links TRBV7-2 to TRBJ2-3; TRBD2 aligns across 12 bases. CDR3 length equals 19 residues. Trimming at V came to 3 bases and at J to 3 bases, leaving 13 bases not matched to a gene. From germline, CDR1 is SGHTA and CDR2 FQGNSA. Using reference TRBV7-2 and TRBJ2-3 for the parts outside the CDR3, the full variable domain is GAGVSQSPSNKVTEKGKDVELRCDPISGHTALYWYRQSLGQGLEFLIYFQGNSAPDKSGLPSDRFSAERTGGSVSTLTIQRTQQEDSAVYLCASSFWLAGGPEATDTQYFGPGTRLTVL.

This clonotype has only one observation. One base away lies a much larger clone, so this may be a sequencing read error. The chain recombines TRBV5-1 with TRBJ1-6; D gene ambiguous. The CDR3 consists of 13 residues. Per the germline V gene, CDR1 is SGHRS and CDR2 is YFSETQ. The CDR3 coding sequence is TGCGCCAGCAGCGCTGGACCGTCCCTACCCCGCCACTTT. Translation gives CASSAGPSLPRHF.